Following are 27 T cell receptor beta chains from one sample sequenced in a study of blood T cell repertoires in COVID-19. Here immunoSEQ multiplex PCR was the method, and the copy in TCRdb shows in-frame clones only, minus some. The data hold under 200,000 clones, with 70% to 85% observed a single time. Sequences were obtained from PBMCs or T cells enriched from blood (not recorded which). Receptors originate from a woman in her sixties with acute COVID-19.

V gene TRBV5-4 combines with J gene TRBJ2-7; 8 nucleotides align to TRBD1. This CDR3 spans 14 amino acids. The V and J ends lost 3 bases and 4 bases, in that order; junction bases with no gene match: 6. The germline CDR1 and CDR2 sequences are SGHNT and YYREEE (reference sequence). CDR3 coding DNA: TGTGCCAGCAGCTCAGACAGGGGATGGTACGAGCAGTACGTC. It yields the protein CASSSDRGWYEQYV.

This clone was seen a handful of times. The chain employs TRBV28 and TRBJ1-2; 11 positions agree with TRBD1. The CDR3 contains 17 residues. Germline-derived CDR1 and CDR2 are MDHEN and SYDVKM. The ends lost 6 bases at V and 7 bases at J; junction bases unmatched: 16. The CDR3 DNA sequence: TGTGCCAGCAGGCGACTCCGGGACAGGGGGACGGGGCTTGGCTACACCTTC. Protein: CASRRLRDRGTGLGYTF.

This clone was counted between two and nine times. This chain's CDR3 is CASSSGTVYGYTF. In nucleotides, the CDR3 is TGTGCCAGCAGCTCCGGGACAGTTTATGGCTACACCTTC. V gene TRBV7-9 combines with J gene TRBJ1-2; 7 positions match TRBD1. Germline trimming cut 4 bases from V and 5 bases from J; bases unmatched to any gene: 4. Germline CDR1 reads SEHNR; CDR2 reads FQNEAQ (reference sequence). The CDR3 consists of 13 residues.

The chain employs TRBV19 and TRBJ2-5, with a weak D call TRBD2 (6 bases). CDR3 size: 14 residues. Germline CDR1 and CDR2: LNHDA and SQIVND (reference sequence). V lost 5 bases and J lost 2, with 12 bases in between. The CDR3 nucleotides read TGTGCCAGTAGTCCCTCCCGGGGGCAAGAGACCCAGTACTTC. Its translation: CASSPSRGQETQYF.

The CDR3 loop is CASRPGASGGDIQYF. In nucleotides, the CDR3 is TGTGCCAGCAGACCCGGCGCTAGCGGGGGAGACATTCAGTACTTC. The chain links TRBV5-4 to TRBJ2-4, with 10 positions matching TRBD2. The CDR3 runs to 15 residues. Germline CDR1 reads SGHNT; CDR2 reads YYREEE (reference sequence). J was trimmed by 8 bases and V by 5 bases; bases with no gene match: 10.

This clone appeared a few times. The rearrangement joins TRBV5-1 to TRBJ1-5; no reliable D call. The CDR3 extends over 13 amino acids. CDR1 SGHRS and CDR2 YFSETQ come from the germline V gene. Trimming removed 4 bases from V and 4 bases from J, with 9 bases in between. The CDR3 region has the DNA TGCGCCAGCAGCCCCGGGTCAAATCAGCCCCAGCATTTT. This encodes CASSPGSNQPQHF.

This clone was seen ten or more times. The DNA for the CDR3 is TGTGCCAGCAGCCACGGGACAGGGGAGGCCTACGAGCAGTACGTC. This translates into CASSHGTGEAYEQYV. The gene calls are TRBV5-4 and TRBJ2-7, with 10 bases lining up with TRBD1. This CDR3 spans 15 amino acids. CDR1 and CDR2 from the germline V gene are SGHNT and YYREEE (reference sequence). With 4 bases clipped from V and 2 bases from J, the junction kept 6 bases outside the gene matches.

This clone was counted only a few times. The chain carries TRBV7-2 and TRBJ2-1, with 7 bases that match TRBD2. After removal of 5 bases from V and 7 bases from J, the junction contained 5 bases not matched to a gene. This CDR3 region has 13 residues. From germline, CDR1 is SGHTA and CDR2 FQGNSA. CDR3 region: CASSKTSRNEQFF. The DNA of the CDR3 is TGTGCCAGCAGCAAGACTAGCAGGAATGAGCAGTTCTTC.

The count of this clone is one. V usage is TRBV27 and J usage is TRBJ1-1; 9 bases align to TRBD1. The V gene end was trimmed by 4 bases and the J gene end by 4 bases; junction bases not matched to a gene: 13. Germline values: CDR1 MNHEY, CDR2 SMNVEV (reference sequence). The CDR3 has 17 amino acids. CDR3: CASSYNAGDRATTEAFF. The DNA for the CDR3 is TGTGCCAGCAGTTACAACGCGGGGGACAGGGCAACCACTGAAGCTTTCTTT.

This clone has only one observation. J is TRBJ1-3 and V is TRBV28; a possible D gene is TRBD1 (6 bases). Germline lookup yields CDR1 MDHEN and CDR2 SYDVKM. The V end lost 6 bases, the J end lost 6 bases, and 15 bases lay between the germline ends. The CDR3 is 14 amino acids. CDR3 nucleotide sequence: TGTGCCAGCAGAGGGGGTCTCAAAGTAAACACCATATATTTT. Amino acids: CASRGGLKVNTIYF.

J is TRBJ2-7 and V is TRBV7-9; 7 bases are a match to TRBD1. The V gene's germline CDR1 is SEHNR and CDR2 FQNEAQ (reference sequence). V shed 4 bases and J 4 bases; nucleotides not matched to a gene: 7. The CDR3 is 14 amino acids. CDR3 sequence reads: CASSSPGQKYEQYV. The CDR3 DNA is TGTGCCAGCAGCTCCCCGGGACAGAAATACGAGCAGTACGTC.

This sequence joins TRBV3-1 (or the pseudogene TRBV3-2) and TRBJ2-1, with 8 bases matching TRBD2. Germline CDR1 is LGHDT and CDR2 is YNNKEL (reference sequence). Unmatched junction bases numbered 13, after V lost 6 bases and J lost 12 bases. CDR3 length: 14 amino acids. The CDR3 bases are TGTGCCAGCAGAGGAAGCGGGGGAATTTATCGGCAGTTCTTC. Its translation: CASRGSGGIYRQFF.

J is TRBJ2-5 and V is TRBV9; 7 bases fit TRBD2. Trimming cost V 3 bases and J 4 bases; bases outside gene matches: 12. CDR1 is SGDLS, CDR2 YYNGEE, per germline. The CDR3 is 16 amino acids. CDR3 coding DNA: TGTGCCAGCAGCGCCCGATCGGGCGGGAGTGGAGAGACCCAGTACTTC. This translates into CASSARSGGSGETQYF.

The chain uses TRBV2 and TRBJ1-4, with D hard to call. There are 13 residues in the CDR3. Trimming shortened V by 7 bases and J by 11 bases, and 17 bases separated the two germline ends. Germline V gives CDR1 SNHLY, CDR2 FYNNEI. The CDR3 DNA reads as TGTGCCAGCACCCTCGGTAGTGTACTGAAACTGTTTTTT. Translating gives CASTLGSVLKLFF.

Concerning this clone itself: Other DNA sequences in this sample translate to the same CDR3. The V call is TRBV5-4, the J call TRBJ1-2; 8 bases match TRBD1. This CDR3 is 14 amino acids long. J gave up 4 bases and V 2 bases, and 4 bases lay outside the gene matches. Germline CDR1 and CDR2: SGHNT and YYREEE (reference sequence). The CDR3 nucleotides read TGTGCCAGCAGCTTACAGGGGGGCCCCTATGGCTACACCTTC. Protein sequence: CASSLQGGPYGYTF.

This chain links TRBV27 with TRBJ2-7; 10 nucleotides agree with TRBD1. After removal of 4 bases from V and 3 bases from J, the junction contained 6 bases not matched to a gene. The CDR3 runs to 15 residues. Per the germline V gene, CDR1 is MNHEY and CDR2 is SMNVEV (reference sequence). CDR3 sequence reads: CASSSPDRGLYEQYF. CDR3 DNA: TGTGCCAGCAGTTCACCCGACAGGGGGCTCTACGAGCAGTACTTC.

This chain connects TRBV6-5 to TRBJ2-5, with a possible D match to TRBD1 (5 bases). This CDR3 is built from 14 residues. Trimming cost V 4 bases and J 3 bases, with 12 bases left between them. Germline V CDR1 and CDR2: MNHEY, SVGAGI. The DNA of the CDR3 is TGTGCCAGCAGTTCGCAGACAGAAGAAGAGACCCAGTACTTC. It is translated as CASSSQTEEETQYF.

V gene TRBV3-1 (or the pseudogene TRBV3-2) combines with J gene TRBJ1-2; the match to TRBD1 covers 8 bases. The CDR3 totals 14 residues. With 3 bases clipped from V and 4 bases from J, the junction kept 4 bases outside the gene matches. Germline V gene sequence: CDR1 LGHDT, CDR2 YNNKEL (reference sequence). The CDR3 here is CASSHEDRAYGYTF. The CDR3 DNA reads TGTGCCAGCAGCCACGAGGACAGGGCCTATGGCTACACCTTC.

The gene calls are TRBV5-4 and TRBJ2-2, with a possible D match to TRBD1 (7 bases). Trimming stripped 4 bases from V and 11 bases from J, with 24 bases between. The CDR3 is made up of 16 amino acids. Looked up from germline, CDR1 is SGHNT and CDR2 is YYREEE (reference sequence). Here the CDR3 DNA reads TGTGCCAGCAGCGACGCAGGGGGGCGGGCGTCTATAGAGCTGTTTTTT. Translating it yields CASSDAGGRASIELFF.

This chain uses TRBV5-6 with TRBJ2-1; D unclear. V was cut by 3 bases and J by 10 bases, with 8 bases left in between. The CDR3 contains 11 residues. The V gene's germline CDR1 is SGHDT and CDR2 YYEEEE. CDR3 in amino acids: CASSSLPEQFF. The DNA of the CDR3 is TGTGCCAGCAGCTCCCTACCAGAGCAGTTCTTC.

This clone was counted a single time. The genes are TRBV4-3 and TRBJ2-1; 9 nucleotides agree with TRBD2. This CDR3 comprises 15 residues. Germline values: CDR1 LGHNA, CDR2 YSLEER. V dropped 5 bases and J dropped 11; count of bases not matched to a gene: 13. CDR3 nucleotides: TGCGCCAGCAGCACCCGGGGACTAGCCTGGGCTAAGCAGTTCTTC. It is translated as CASSTRGLAWAKQFF.

This chain connects TRBV28 to TRBJ2-6, with D maybe TRBD2 (6 bases). Trimming stripped 6 bases from V and 3 bases from J, with 15 bases between. The CDR3 consists of 16 residues. The germline gives CDR1 MDHEN, CDR2 SYDVKM. In DNA, the CDR3 is TGTGCCAGCAGCCCCGGGAGCTTAGGTGGGGCCAACGTCCTGACTTTC. Encoded protein: CASSPGSLGGANVLTF.

This rearrangement joins TRBV19 to TRBJ2-1, with 12 positions matching TRBD1. CDR3 length: 16 amino acids. The germline gives CDR1 LNHDA, CDR2 SQIVND (reference sequence). J lost 9 bases, V lost 1 base, and 7 bases had no gene match. The DNA for the CDR3 is TGTGCCAGTAGTATAGTAGGGGGACAGGGGGCTGGTGAGCAGTTCTTC. Its translation is CASSIVGGQGAGEQFF.

This clone was detected once. The rearrangement links TRBV10-1 to TRBJ1-2; D unclear. Between the trimmed V and J ends, which lost 5 bases and 5 bases, there was a span of 15 bases. Germline CDR1 is WNHNN and CDR2 is SYGVQD (reference sequence). The CDR3 consists of 14 residues. The CDR3 bases are TGCGCCAGCAGTCCAGACCAAACCGGGTATGGCTACACCTTC. Its protein is CASSPDQTGYGYTF.

The chain uses TRBV4-3 and TRBJ2-3, with a possible D match to TRBD2 (5 bases). The length of the CDR3 is 15 residues. Germline lookup yields CDR1 LGHNA and CDR2 YSLEER. V was shortened by 0 bases and J by 2 bases, with 9 bases between the two germline ends. CDR3 region: CASSQDRRTTDTQYF. The CDR3 DNA is TGCGCCAGCAGCCAAGATCGGAGGACCACAGATACGCAGTATTTT.

In its sample, this clone was seen once. The chain carries TRBV12-5 and TRBJ1-5; D not certain. The V and J ends lost 7 bases and 0 bases respectively, with 10 bases between them. The V gene's germline CDR1 is LGHNT and CDR2 FRNRAP. This CDR3 comprises 14 residues. For the CDR3, the DNA is TGTGCTAGTGCCCGAAGAGTTAGCAATCAGCCCCAGCATTTT. Its translation is CASARRVSNQPQHF.

CDR3 in DNA: TGCGCCAGCAGCCAGCTAGGGACAGAGGAGGGTCCCATATATTTT. Protein: CASSQLGTEEGPIYF. The chain uses TRBV4-1 and TRBJ1-3; 7 nucleotides line up with TRBD1. Germline CDR1 MGHRA, CDR2 YSYEKL. V shed 3 bases, J shed 11 bases, and the junction held 13 bases outside the gene matches. The CDR3 has 15 residues.